This TCR beta chain was sequenced for a study of T cell responses to AZD1222 COVID-19 vaccine. The method was immunoSEQ multiplex PCR; TCRdb's version includes in-frame clones alone and lacks a portion of them. The sample consists of some 150,000 clones, roughly 93% of them appearing once. The CDR3 contains 14 residues. Germline V gene sequence: CDR1 LNHDA, CDR2 SQIVND (reference sequence). Unmatched junction bases numbered 3, after V lost 5 bases and J lost 4 bases. Pooled in the analysis were second doses at about 4 or about 12 weeks. The sequences come from peripheral blood, collected 28 days after the second AZD1222 dose. This sequence joins TRBV19 and TRBJ2-1; 9 bases match TRBD2. This receptor was identified in an adult who received the AZD1222 COVID-19 vaccine. The DNA of the CDR3 is TGTGCCAGTAGTTCGCGGGGGGGATACAATGAGCAGTTCTTC. Amino acid sequence: CASSSRGGYNEQFF.